This section outlines one TCR beta chain sequence together with its context. The target antigen is unknown. Sample-barcoded 5' priming and a J-beta primer mix drove a second PCR of about 6 to 12 cycles. TCRdb re-derived calls from the 5' RACE reads in MiXCR, one entry per CDR3 protein. This table holds about 970,000 distinct CDR3 sequences, approximately 50% found once. This sample is part of a study of blood T cells in healthy people across ages. Whole-study results and caveats: Estimated diversity, derived from one million T cells, was regarded as an underestimate. Per million T cells, TCR beta diversity dropped about linearly as age rose.

From germline, CDR1 is MDHEN and CDR2 SYDVKM. The CDR3 contains 14 residues. With V trimmed by 6 bases and J by 6 bases, 10 bases remained unmatched. The rearrangement joins TRBV28 to TRBJ1-2; TRBD1 agrees at 7 bases. The sample was blood. The sequence was collected from a woman aged 60-70 years in good health. CDR3: CASRLTGEPDGYTF. CDR3 bases: TGTGCCAGCAGACTTACAGGGGAGCCAGATGGCTACACCTTC.